Following are 10 T cell receptor beta chains from one sample sequenced in a study of identical twins. In TCRdb, the 5' RACE reads were re-called with MiXCR into one record per CDR3 protein. The data show fewer than 250,000 distinct CDR3 sequences, about 7.5% seen once. This sample also belongs to another study, concerning yellow fever vaccine responses in identical twins.

Sequencing input: memory (CD45RO+) T cells sorted from blood. The origin of the receptors is a woman aged 18-35 years in good health.

This clonotype was counted at least ten times. The J gene is TRBJ2-2, the V gene TRBV29-1; 8 bases line up with TRBD1. Germline V gene sequence: CDR1 SQVTM, CDR2 ANQGSEA. This CDR3 is 14 amino acids long. After removal of 4 bases from V and 3 bases from J, the junction contained 4 bases not matched to a gene. CDR3 in amino acids: CSVAPDRDTGELFF. The DNA for the CDR3 is TGCAGCGTTGCCCCGGACAGGGACACCGGGGAGCTGTTTTTT.

This clonotype was found a few times. The V call is TRBV6-6, the J call TRBJ2-5; D is perhaps TRBD2 (6 bases). Germline CDR1 is MNHNY and CDR2 is SVGAGI (reference sequence). CDR3 length: 13 residues. The ends were cut back, 2 bases at V and 4 bases at J, with 8 bases in the middle. The CDR3 spells CASSYGGLETQYF. The CDR3 coding sequence is TGTGCCAGCAGTTACGGGGGGTTAGAGACCCAGTACTTC.

This clonotype was counted a few times. The chain combines TRBV12-3 or TRBV12-4 with TRBJ2-7, with 7 bases fitting TRBD2. The CDR3 has 15 residues. V lost 3 bases and J lost 3; bases outside the gene matches: 8. The CDR3 sequence: CASSFVGGERYEQYF. In DNA, the CDR3 is TGTGCCAGCAGTTTTGTGGGAGGGGAGCGCTACGAGCAGTACTTC.

This clonotype appeared a few times. The rearrangement links TRBV25-1 to TRBJ2-3; TRBD1 might be the D (5 bases). Between the trimmed V and J ends, which lost 1 base and 4 bases, there was a span of 18 bases. The CDR3 sequence is 17 residues long. Germline values: CDR1 MGHDK, CDR2 SYGVNS. The CDR3: CASSEWGGEGVADTQYF. The DNA of the CDR3 is TGTGCCAGCAGTGAATGGGGCGGCGAAGGGGTAGCAGATACGCAGTATTTT.

There are many counts of this clonotype. The chain recombines TRBV7-3 with TRBJ2-1; 7 nucleotides match TRBD2. The V gene end was trimmed by 5 bases and the J gene end by 1 base; junction bases not matched to a gene: 5. The V gene's germline CDR1 is SGHTA and CDR2 FQGTGA. This CDR3 region has 15 residues. The CDR3 bases are TGTGCCAGCAGCCCCCCCGGGGGGTCCTACAATGAGCAGTTCTTC. Translating it yields CASSPPGGSYNEQFF.

This clonotype has at least ten counts. V is TRBV12-3 or TRBV12-4 and J is TRBJ2-6; D is unresolved. CDR3 size: 13 residues. Between the trimmed V and J ends, which lost 6 bases and 4 bases, there was a span of 7 bases. The CDR3 protein is CASSPAGANVLTF. The DNA for the CDR3 is TGTGCCAGCAGCCCCGCCGGGGCCAACGTCCTGACTTTC.

This clonotype was picked up many times. This chain connects TRBV6-4 to TRBJ2-2; D tentatively fits TRBD1 or TRBD2 (5 bases each). CDR3 length: 14 amino acids. The V gene lost 6 bases and the J gene lost 5 bases, with 13 bases spanning the gap. Germline lookup yields CDR1 MRHNA and CDR2 SNTAGT. Here the CDR3 DNA reads TGTGCCAGCAGCCGGGACGGACAAACCGGGGAGCTGTTTTTT. This gives the protein CASSRDGQTGELFF.

This clonotype was found a few times. The V gene is TRBV15, the J gene TRBJ2-1; no definite D call. The CDR3 has 15 residues. Germline loops: CDR1 LNHNV, CDR2 YYDKDF (reference sequence). V was clipped by 0 bases and J by 6 bases, with 12 bases between them. CDR3 DNA sequence: TGTGCCACCAGCAGAGATCCGGGTCTCAGCAATGAGCAGTTCTTC. Translated: CATSRDPGLSNEQFF.

Only a few counts were recorded for this clonotype. This chain connects TRBV11-1 to TRBJ2-3, with TRBD1 matching over 9 bases. V lost 1 base to trimming and J lost 4 bases; unmatched junction nucleotides: 12. The CDR3 runs 18 residues. The germline V gene encodes CDR1 SGHAT and CDR2 FQDESV (reference sequence). The CDR3, as DNA: TGTGCCAGCAGCTTAGAGGGAAGACTTACAGGGGGCGCAGATACGCAGTATTTT. Encoded protein: CASSLEGRLTGGADTQYF.

V gene TRBV2 combines with J gene TRBJ2-2, with D possibly matching TRBD2 (5 bases). V was cut by 7 bases and J by 0 bases, with 12 bases left in between. The CDR3 covers 15 residues. Per germline, CDR1 SNHLY and CDR2 FYNNEI. The CDR3 nucleotides read TGTGCCAGCAACCCTGACGGGACGAACACCGGGGAGCTGTTTTTT. Its translation: CASNPDGTNTGELFF.